These 22 T cell receptor beta chains share one sample of origin, sequenced in a study of T cells in Graves' hyperthyroidism and ophthalmopathy. What was amplified from RNA transcripts were TCR beta CDR3 regions. An initial round of RT-PCR targeting the TCR CDR3 relied on the HTBI primer set. Using its own MiXCR run on the multiplex PCR reads, TCRdb lists one record per CDR3 protein. This table has more than 550,000 distinct CDR3 sequences, about 18% appearing once. The specimen sequenced was blood. Receptors were obtained from a man between 45 and 60 years old with Graves' hyperthyroidism.

In its sample, this clonotype was seen a few times. The chain links TRBV6-1 to TRBJ2-6; D may be TRBD1 (5 bases). The germline V and J ends were trimmed by 4 bases and 4 bases, with 11 bases remaining between them. Germline V gene sequence: CDR1 MNHNS, CDR2 SASEGT. The CDR3 contains 15 residues. The DNA of the CDR3 is TGTGCCAGCAGTGTCGACAGACGAGGGGCCAACGTCCTGACTTTC. Translation gives CASSVDRRGANVLTF.

This clonotype was seen repeatedly, ten times or more. This chain uses TRBV28 with TRBJ2-3; TRBD2 aligns across 10 bases. The V gene end was trimmed by 1 base and the J gene end by 2 bases; junction bases not matched to a gene: 6. Germline CDR1 and CDR2: MDHEN and SYDVKM. This CDR3 comprises 17 residues. The CDR3 DNA reads TGTGCCAGCAGTTTATTGCCCAGCGGGAGGGCCACAGATACGCAGTATTTT. This sequence encodes CASSLLPSGRATDTQYF.

This clonotype was counted many times. The rearrangement uses TRBV11-2 and TRBJ2-3, with 12 bases identical to TRBD1. The trim removed 4 bases at V and 2 bases at J, leaving 16 bases unmatched. The CDR3 covers 20 residues. From germline, CDR1 is SGHAT and CDR2 FQNNGV. The CDR3 nucleotides read TGTGCCAGCAGCTGGGGCGGGACAGGGGGCCCCGGGTCGAACACAGATACGCAGTATTTT. This encodes CASSWGGTGGPGSNTDTQYF.

Turning to this clonotype: This may be a read error: a much more frequent sequence differs by one nucleotide. Without the conserved terminal phenylalanine or tryptophan, this CDR3 likely stems from a read error. The chain uses TRBV11-2 and TRBJ2-1, with D tentatively TRBD2 (6 bases). Between the trimmed V and J ends, which lost 2 bases and 1 base, there was a span of 9 bases. The CDR3 loop spans 15 amino acids. CDR1 is SGHAT and CDR2 is FQNNGV in the germline V gene. The CDR3 loop reads CASSLSAGSYNEQFC. In DNA, the CDR3 is TGTGCCAGCAGCTTATCGGCGGGGTCCTACAATGAGCAGTTCTGC.

The CDR3 region is CASREREATYEQYF. Here the CDR3 DNA reads TGTGCCAGCAGAGAGCGGGAGGCCACCTACGAGCAGTACTTC. The chain is built from TRBV6-2 or TRBV6-3 and TRBJ2-7, with 9 positions matching TRBD2. Germline loops: CDR1 MNHEY, CDR2 SVGEGT. The V segment lost 6 bases and the J segment 2 bases; nucleotides outside the gene matches: 5. This CDR3 comprises 14 residues.

Comment on this clonotype: The junction differs from germline at one of its ends, possibly a read error. The gene calls are TRBV4-1 and TRBJ2-2; D gene ambiguous. Germline V CDR1 and CDR2: MGHRA, YSYEKL. The CDR3 is made up of 14 amino acids. The CDR3 reads CASSQVLRPGELFF. The CDR3 nucleotides are TGTGCCAGCAGCCAAGTTCTTCGACCCGGGGAGCTGTTTTTT.

V usage is TRBV6-2 or TRBV6-3 and J usage is TRBJ2-3; D tentatively fits TRBD1 or TRBD2 (6 bases each). The CDR3 spans 15 residues. V was pared by 6 bases and J by 5 bases, with 18 bases between. Germline V gene lookup returns CDR1 MNHEY and CDR2 SVGEGT. The CDR3: CASSLGGLTVDTQYF. CDR3 DNA: TGTGCCAGCAGCCTCGGGGGCCTAACGGTAGATACGCAGTATTTT.

This clonotype was observed at least ten times. V usage is TRBV27 and J usage is TRBJ2-1; unclear D gene. V lost 2 bases and J 4 bases, leaving 12 bases between the germline ends. Germline assignment: CDR1 MNHEY and CDR2 SMNVEV (reference sequence). The CDR3 has 15 amino acids. The chain's CDR3 is CASSLADAIYNEQFF. The DNA of the CDR3 is TGTGCCAGCAGTTTAGCGGACGCCATTTACAATGAGCAGTTCTTC.

This clonotype was found a few times. A clone one base away is much larger, so this may be a read error. This sequence joins TRBV2 and TRBJ2-2; D might be TRBD1 or TRBD2, each matching 5 bases. The CDR3 runs 13 residues. Looked up from germline, CDR1 is SNHLY and CDR2 is FYNNEI. CDR3 residues: CASSEGHTGELSF. The CDR3 DNA reads as TGTGCCAGCAGTGAGGGGCACACCGGGGAGCTGTCTTTT. Full variable domain (outside the CDR3, taken from reference TRBV2 and TRBJ2-2): EPEVTQTPSHQVTQMGQEVILRCVPISNHLYFYWYRQILGQKVEFLVSFYNNEISEKSEIFDDQFSVERPDGSNFTLKIRSTKLEDSAMYFCASSEGHTGELSFGEGSRLTVL.

Comments on this clonotype: One end of the junction is discordant with germline, which a read error may explain. The V and J genes are TRBV29-1 and TRBJ2-5, with 7 bases aligning to TRBD2. From germline, CDR1 is SQVTM and CDR2 ANQGSEA. The CDR3 sequence is 14 residues long. Here the CDR3 reads CSVVREGHQDTQYF. The CDR3 DNA reads TGCAGCGTTGTTAGGGAGGGTCACCAAGATACCCAGTACTTC.

This clonotype was seen ten or more times. The gene calls are TRBV18 and TRBJ2-1; maybe TRBD2 (5 bases). The CDR3 totals 17 residues. Trimming left V 5 bases short and J 2 bases short, with 19 bases between. Germline CDR1 and CDR2: KGHSH and LQKENI. CDR3 coding DNA: TGTGCCAGCTCATTTAACCCTTCGGGGAAGCCCTACAATGAGCAGTTCTTC. This codes for CASSFNPSGKPYNEQFF. The whole variable domain, remainder taken from reference TRBV18 and TRBJ2-1, is NAGVMQNPRHLVRRRGQEARLRCSPMKGHSHVYWYRQLPEEGLKFMVYLQKENIIDESGMPKERFSAEFPKEGPSILRIQQVVRGDSAAYFCASSFNPSGKPYNEQFFGPGTRLTVL.

In its sample, this clonotype was seen many times. The CDR3, as DNA: TGTGCCAGCAGTTTATCGGCGGGACAGGGGTTTGAGACCCAGTACTTC. It specifies CASSLSAGQGFETQYF. The V call is TRBV28, the J call TRBJ2-5, with 10 nucleotides matching TRBD1. This CDR3 region has 16 residues. Per germline, CDR1 MDHEN and CDR2 SYDVKM. Germline trimming cut 1 base from V and 5 bases from J; bases unmatched to any gene: 7.

This clonotype was seen many times. The chain joins TRBV2 to TRBJ1-3; no clear D gene. From germline, CDR1 is SNHLY and CDR2 FYNNEI. The CDR3 loop spans 15 amino acids. With 4 bases removed from V and 0 bases from J, the gap between germline ends came to 10 bases. The CDR3 nucleotides are TGTGCCAGCAGTGTCGAAGTTAGCTCTGGAAACACCATATATTTT. Protein product: CASSVEVSSGNTIYF.

As regards this clonotype: A clone one base away is much larger, so this may be a read error. The V and J genes are TRBV6-1 and TRBJ2-2; TRBD2 matches 16 bases. J gave up 9 bases and V 6 bases, and 13 bases lay outside the gene matches. In germline, CDR1 is MNHNS, CDR2 SASEGT. This CDR3 has 18 amino acids. Written as DNA, the CDR3 is TGTGCCAGCAGCTCCGCGGGGACTAGCGGGAGGGCCGCCAGGGAGCTGTTTTTT. This sequence encodes CASSSAGTSGRAARELFF.

The sample holds a few counts of this clonotype. The gene calls are TRBV20-1 and TRBJ2-7; D is undetermined. The CDR3 spans 14 residues. The V end was cut by 5 bases, the J end by 6 bases, with 20 bases between. CDR1 and CDR2 (germline): DFQATT, SNEGSKA (reference sequence). The CDR3 loop is CSAPGDGDTPEQYF. The CDR3 region has the DNA TGCAGTGCTCCCGGAGATGGGGATACCCCCGAGCAGTACTTC.

The V gene is TRBV6-2 or TRBV6-3, the J gene TRBJ2-2; 11 bases map to TRBD2. The CDR3 sequence is 18 residues long. Per the germline V gene, CDR1 is MNHEY and CDR2 is SVGEGT. V shed 4 bases, J shed 5 bases, and the junction held 12 bases outside the gene matches. This chain's CDR3 is CASSSRLAGNLKTGELFF. The CDR3 region has the DNA TGTGCCAGCAGTTCCCGACTAGCGGGAAACCTAAAAACCGGGGAGCTGTTTTTT.

This clonotype was observed at least ten times. This chain uses TRBV29-1 with TRBJ2-7; possible D gene TRBD1, 6 bases. The V end was cut by 4 bases, the J end by 6 bases, with 13 bases between. The CDR3 consists of 12 residues. Germline V lookup: CDR1 SQVTM, CDR2 ANQGSEA. CDR3: CSVGPQGTEQYF. The DNA of the CDR3 is TGCAGCGTTGGACCACAGGGCACCGAGCAGTACTTC.

Written as DNA, the CDR3 is TGTGCCAGCAGCCACCCGGGACAGGCCAATTCACCCCTCCACTTT. The encoded protein is CASSHPGQANSPLHF. The chain combines TRBV11-2 with TRBJ1-6; 8 bases map to TRBD1. V trimming: 5 bases; J trimming: 7 bases; junction bases outside the gene matches: 7. This CDR3 contains 15 residues. Germline V CDR1 and CDR2: SGHAT, FQNNGV.

This clonotype was observed many times. The J gene is TRBJ2-7, the V gene TRBV12-3 or TRBV12-4; D is tentatively TRBD1 or TRBD2 (5 bases each). The CDR3 totals 16 residues. Trimming removed 6 bases at V and 0 bases at J, with 18 bases between. This chain's CDR3 is CASSSPSRDGSYEQYF. CDR3 nucleotide sequence: TGTGCCAGCAGCTCACCCTCCCGGGACGGCTCCTACGAGCAGTACTTC.

This clonotype was counted many times. The gene calls are TRBV6-1 and TRBJ2-6; D is possibly TRBD1 or TRBD2 (6 bases each). Germline CDR1 is MNHNS and CDR2 is SASEGT. With 5 bases removed from V and 0 bases from J, the gap between germline ends came to 17 bases. CDR3 length: 18 amino acids. The CDR3 is CASSSTGTGASGANVLTF. CDR3 sequence (DNA): TGTGCCAGCAGTTCCACCGGGACGGGGGCCTCTGGGGCCAACGTCCTGACTTTC.

The table lists this clonotype with many counts. V gene TRBV12-3 or TRBV12-4 combines with J gene TRBJ2-3; 8 nucleotides line up with TRBD2. The CDR3 extends over 18 amino acids. The J segment lost 4 bases and the V segment lost 5 bases, leaving 17 bases of the junction unmatched. The CDR3 nucleotides read TGTGCCAGCAGTCCCAATCGCCGCGGGGGGAGGGTGGCAGATACGCAGTATTTT. Its protein product is CASSPNRRGGRVADTQYF.

The count of this clonotype is one. A much larger clone lies one base from this, so it may be a read error. The chain has TRBV28 and TRBJ2-7; D might be TRBD1 (5 bases). The CDR3 length is 16 residues. From germline, CDR1 is MDHEN and CDR2 SYDVKM. The CDR3 is CASSSHSRTTSYEQCF. CDR3 DNA sequence: TGTGCCAGCAGTTCCCACTCCCGGACAACTTCCTACGAGCAGTGCTTC.